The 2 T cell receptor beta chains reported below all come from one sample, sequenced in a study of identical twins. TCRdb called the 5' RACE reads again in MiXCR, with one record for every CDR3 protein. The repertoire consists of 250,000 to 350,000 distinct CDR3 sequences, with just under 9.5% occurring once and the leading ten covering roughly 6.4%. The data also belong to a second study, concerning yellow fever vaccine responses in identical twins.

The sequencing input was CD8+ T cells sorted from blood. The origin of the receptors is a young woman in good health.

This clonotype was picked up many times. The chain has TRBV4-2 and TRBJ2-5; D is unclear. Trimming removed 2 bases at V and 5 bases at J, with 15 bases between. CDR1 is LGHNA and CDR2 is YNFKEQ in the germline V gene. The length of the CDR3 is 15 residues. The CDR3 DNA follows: TGTGCCAGCAGCCAATCTCCCCTTTCTCGGGAGACCCAGTACTTC. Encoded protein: CASSQSPLSRETQYF.

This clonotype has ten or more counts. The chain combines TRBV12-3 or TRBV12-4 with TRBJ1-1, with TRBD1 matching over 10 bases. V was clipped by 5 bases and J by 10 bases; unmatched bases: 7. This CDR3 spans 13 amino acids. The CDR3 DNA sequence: TGTGCCAGCAGTCTGCGACAGGGGGCGAGAGCTTTCTTT. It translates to CASSLRQGARAFF.